This TCR beta chain was obtained from a study of blood T cell repertoires in COVID-19. Study-level background: Sources were T cells, B-cell-depleted T cells, or PBMCs; the material itself was cDNA or gDNA.

As handled by the study authors: By means of reference gene primer amplification, nucleated cell counts were estimated. The assay was immunoSEQ multiplex PCR, and TCRdb's table has in-frame clones only and misses some. V and J calls and clone size come straight from that table; D and trimming were deduced from the DNA. The table has hundreds of thousands of clones, around 88% seen once. Participant-given clinical history determined each cohort assignment. In germline, CDR1 is LNHNV, CDR2 YYDKDF (reference sequence). The CDR3 is 16 amino acids. Trimming cost V 0 bases and J 2 bases; bases outside gene matches: 2.

Material: PBMCs or T cells enriched from blood (not recorded which). The source of this sequence is a woman between 50 and 59 years old with acute COVID-19. V is TRBV15 and J is TRBJ2-7, with 12 bases that match TRBD2. CDR3 protein: CATSRDRTSGTYEQYF. CDR3 DNA: TGTGCCACCAGCAGAGATAGGACTAGCGGGACCTACGAGCAGTACTTC.